The 28 T cell receptor beta chains in this list originate from one sample, sequenced in a study of cytomegalovirus exposure and HLA in healthy donors. Measured with immunoSEQ multiplex PCR; TCRdb has only the in-frame clones, and not every one. This sample has roughly 130,000 clones; approximately 87% occur once, and the top ten carry about 2.7%. Input material: PBMCs. These receptors all come from a man between 18 and 35 years old in good health and CMV-seronegative.

J is TRBJ1-5 and V is TRBV19; no clear D gene. The CDR3 runs 15 residues. V dropped 3 bases and J dropped 5 bases, with 14 bases sitting between them. The germline gives CDR1 LNHDA, CDR2 SQIVND (reference sequence). Here the CDR3 reads CASSMRLSGDQPQHF. The CDR3 DNA sequence: TGTGCCAGTAGTATGCGCCTTTCAGGCGATCAGCCCCAGCATTTT.

The V gene is TRBV7-9, the J gene TRBJ2-1; 10 bases are shared with TRBD2. V shed 6 bases, J shed 1 base, and the junction held 3 bases outside the gene matches. This CDR3 comprises 15 residues. Germline V gene sequence: CDR1 SEHNR, CDR2 FQNEAQ (reference sequence). The CDR3 DNA reads TGTGCCAGCAGGGGAGCGGGAGGGTCCTACAATGAGCAGTTCTTC. This encodes CASRGAGGSYNEQFF.

This rearrangement joins TRBV4-2 to TRBJ1-2; perhaps TRBD1 as D (5 bases). Deletions cut 1 base from V and 2 bases from J, with 14 bases between. Germline CDR1 and CDR2: LGHNA and YNFKEQ. This CDR3 comprises 16 residues. CDR3 amino acids: CASSQGGQGSNYGYTF. The CDR3 DNA is TGTGCCAGCAGCCAAGGGGGTCAGGGTAGCAACTATGGCTACACCTTC.

The CDR3 DNA is TGTGCCAGTAGTCTCCTTGACGGATACAGGACTAGAACCTTCACAGATACGCAGTATTTT. This codes for CASSLLDGYRTRTFTDTQYF. The chain joins TRBV19 to TRBJ2-3, with 7 bases matching TRBD2. This CDR3 contains 20 residues. The trim removed 5 bases at V and 2 bases at J, leaving 22 bases unmatched. The germline V gene encodes CDR1 LNHDA and CDR2 SQIVND (reference sequence).

The rearrangement uses TRBV10-3 and TRBJ2-3; 11 bases line up with TRBD2. The CDR3 runs 16 residues. Trimming took 6 bases from V and 6 from J; bases not matched to a gene: 11. Germline loops: CDR1 ENHRY, CDR2 SYGVKD. As DNA, the CDR3 is TGTGCCATCAGCTCCACCACTAGCGGGAGTACCGATACGCAGTATTTT. This codes for CAISSTTSGSTDTQYF.

The rearrangement links TRBV2 to TRBJ2-3; perhaps TRBD1 as D (7 bases). Germline V gene sequence: CDR1 SNHLY, CDR2 FYNNEI. Trimming took off 4 bases at V and 6 bases at J, with 17 bases between the two ends. The CDR3 runs to 15 residues. The CDR3 loop reads CASSGQGGGADTQYF. The DNA for the CDR3 is TGTGCCAGCAGTGGACAGGGAGGCGGTGCGGATACGCAGTATTTT.

The chain combines TRBV5-1 with TRBJ2-7, with 10 bases lining up with TRBD1. The CDR3 totals 14 residues. With 3 bases clipped from V and 7 bases from J, the junction kept 7 bases outside the gene matches. Germline loops: CDR1 SGHRS, CDR2 YFSETQ. The CDR3 here is CASSSGQGSREQYF. CDR3 nucleotide sequence: TGCGCCAGCAGCTCGGGACAGGGGTCTAGGGAGCAGTACTTC.

The chain uses TRBV7-9 and TRBJ2-5, with 12 bases aligning to TRBD1. Germline CDR1 reads SEHNR; CDR2 reads FQNEAQ (reference sequence). The V segment lost 5 bases and the J segment 5 bases; nucleotides outside the gene matches: 6. The length of the CDR3 is 15 residues. The CDR3 region is CASSPGTGGAETQYF. In nucleotides, the CDR3 is TGTGCCAGCAGCCCAGGGACAGGGGGCGCGGAGACCCAGTACTTC.

V usage is TRBV4-1 and J usage is TRBJ2-1; 12 bases align to TRBD2. This CDR3 is 16 amino acids long. Trimming removed 2 bases from V and 9 bases from J; junction bases left unmatched: 8. CDR1 is MGHRA, CDR2 YSYEKL, per germline. The DNA of the CDR3 is TGCGCCAGCAGCCAAATGCCTAGCGGGGGGGCAGGTGAGCAGTTCTTC. Amino acids: CASSQMPSGGAGEQFF.

The genes are TRBV5-1 and TRBJ2-3; no definite D call. The ends were cut back, 3 bases at V and 0 bases at J, with 11 bases in the middle. There are 15 residues in the CDR3. Germline V gives CDR1 SGHRS, CDR2 YFSETQ. The CDR3 nucleotides read TGCGCCAGCAGCTCAGGTACGGTGAGCACAGATACGCAGTATTTT. This codes for CASSSGTVSTDTQYF.

The gene calls are TRBV7-2 and TRBJ1-1; the D is unclear. Germline values: CDR1 SGHTA, CDR2 FQGNSA. The CDR3 is made up of 15 amino acids. V was pared by 0 bases and J by 6 bases, with 14 bases between. CDR3 residues: CASSLAGRPDAEAFF. In DNA, the CDR3 is TGTGCCAGCAGCTTAGCGGGCAGGCCCGACGCTGAAGCTTTCTTT.

The chain carries TRBV5-4 and TRBJ2-2; 9 nucleotides agree with TRBD1. The CDR3 contains 16 residues. Germline CDR1 is SGHNT and CDR2 is YYREEE (reference sequence). J was trimmed by 2 bases and V by 4 bases; bases with no gene match: 6. The CDR3 spells CASSADRGVNTGELFF. The CDR3, as DNA: TGTGCCAGCAGCGCCGACAGGGGGGTTAACACCGGGGAGCTGTTTTTT.

This sequence joins TRBV5-4 and TRBJ1-3, with 7 bases that match TRBD1. This CDR3 is built from 15 residues. Trimming cost V 0 bases and J 2 bases; bases outside gene matches: 2. From germline, CDR1 is SGHNT and CDR2 YYREEE (reference sequence). The CDR3 DNA is TGTGCCAGCAGCTTGGAACAGGGGACTGGAAACACCATATATTTT. This encodes CASSLEQGTGNTIYF.

The genes are TRBV12-5 and TRBJ2-2, with 8 bases that match TRBD1. Germline V gives CDR1 LGHNT, CDR2 FRNRAP. V dropped 3 bases and J dropped 4; count of bases not matched to a gene: 10. The CDR3 runs 17 residues. The CDR3 protein is CASGFRTGLRSTGELFF. The CDR3 nucleotides are TGTGCTAGTGGTTTCAGGACAGGGTTGCGAAGCACCGGGGAGCTGTTTTTT.

This chain joins TRBV4-1 and TRBJ2-7; 11 bases agree with TRBD2. There are 16 residues in the CDR3. From germline, CDR1 is MGHRA and CDR2 YSYEKL. After removal of 1 base from V and 0 bases from J, the junction contained 2 bases not matched to a gene. For the CDR3, the DNA is TGCGCCAGCAGCCAAGTTCTAGCGGGGGGCTCCTACGAGCAGTACTTC. Translated, it gives CASSQVLAGGSYEQYF.

The chain combines TRBV29-1 with TRBJ2-3; 9 nucleotides match TRBD2. Germline lookup yields CDR1 SQVTM and CDR2 ANQGSEA. Trimming at V came to 0 bases and at J to 3 bases, leaving 7 bases not matched to a gene. The CDR3 sequence is 16 residues long. In DNA form, the CDR3 reads TGCAGCGTTGAAGATCCGGCGGGAGGGCTGACAGATACGCAGTATTTT. Amino acid sequence: CSVEDPAGGLTDTQYF.

This sequence joins TRBV4-2 and TRBJ2-2; tentative D call: TRBD1 (5 bases). The CDR3 is 17 amino acids. Per the germline V gene, CDR1 is LGHNA and CDR2 is YNFKEQ. V was clipped by 2 bases and J by 1 base, with 14 bases between them. Here the CDR3 reads CASSQTLGQGNTGELFF. In DNA form, the CDR3 reads TGTGCCAGCAGCCAAACCCTAGGGCAGGGGAACACCGGGGAGCTGTTTTTT.

This chain joins TRBV7-2 and TRBJ1-5; 8 bases align to TRBD1. The CDR3 runs 16 residues. With V trimmed by 0 bases and J by 6 bases, 7 bases remained unmatched. Germline V lookup: CDR1 SGHTA, CDR2 FQGNSA. The CDR3 region is CASSLAQTGAGQPQHF. The CDR3 coding sequence is TGTGCCAGCAGCTTAGCCCAGACAGGGGCCGGTCAGCCCCAGCATTTT.

The rearrangement joins TRBV15 to TRBJ1-3; a weak D match, TRBD1 (5 bases). V was shortened by 0 bases and J by 0 bases, with 15 bases between the two germline ends. In germline, CDR1 is LNHNV, CDR2 YYDKDF (reference sequence). The CDR3 has 18 residues. The CDR3 loop is CATSRDHGDSPSGNTIYF. The CDR3 coding sequence is TGTGCCACCAGCAGAGATCACGGGGACTCACCCTCTGGAAACACCATATATTTT.

This chain connects TRBV6-1 to TRBJ2-7; possibly TRBD2 for D (5 bases). The CDR3 is 13 amino acids. V lost 6 bases to trimming and J lost 7 bases, with 16 bases between them. Germline values: CDR1 MNHNS, CDR2 SASEGT. CDR3 in amino acids: CASRYPGTVEQYF. The CDR3 DNA is TGTGCCAGCAGGTACCCGGGAACAGTTGAGCAGTACTTC.

The CDR3 nucleotides are TGTGCCAGCAGCTTATTCGGCCAGGGGGTCCACGAGCAGTACTTC. Its translation: CASSLFGQGVHEQYF. This chain links TRBV11-2 with TRBJ2-7; 7 bases agree with TRBD1. The CDR3 totals 15 residues. V shed 2 bases, J shed 5 bases, and the junction held 9 bases outside the gene matches. Germline-derived CDR1 and CDR2 are SGHAT and FQNNGV. The entire variable domain, with the rest obtained from reference TRBV11-2 and TRBJ2-7, is as follows: EAGVAQSPRYKIIEKRQSVAFWCNPISGHATLYWYQQILGQGPKLLIQFQNNGVVDDSQLPKDRFSAERLKGVDSTLKIQPAKLEDSAVYLCASSLFGQGVHEQYFGPGTRLTVT.

The chain links TRBV29-1 to TRBJ1-4; 9 positions agree with TRBD1. Germline values: CDR1 SQVTM, CDR2 ANQGSEA. The V segment lost 7 bases and the J segment 8 bases; nucleotides outside the gene matches: 5. CDR3 length equals 12 residues. The CDR3 coding sequence is TGCAGCGCTACAGGGGGCGCCGAAAAACTGTTTTTT. Residues: CSATGGAEKLFF. The full variable domain, rest sourced from reference TRBV29-1 and TRBJ1-4, is SAVISQKPSRDICQRGTSLTIQCQVDSQVTMMFWYRQQPGQSLTLIATANQGSEATYESGFVIDKFPISRPNLTFSTLTVSNMSPEDSSIYLCSATGGAEKLFFGSGTQLSVL.

The J gene is TRBJ2-1, the V gene TRBV7-7; D might be TRBD1 (6 bases). This CDR3 region has 13 residues. The ends were cut back, 1 base at V and 14 bases at J, with 15 bases in the middle. The V gene's germline CDR1 is SSHAT and CDR2 FNYEAQ (reference sequence). The CDR3 DNA follows: TGTGCCAGCAGCTTAGATCTTTACAGGGAAAAGTTCTTC. As protein: CASSLDLYREKFF.

The chain uses TRBV30 and TRBJ2-5; 7 nucleotides align to TRBD2. The germline CDR1 and CDR2 sequences are GTSNPN and SVGIG (reference sequence). The CDR3 contains 11 residues. Trimming took 4 bases from V and 5 from J; bases not matched to a gene: 1. Here the CDR3 reads CAWMGGETQYF. The CDR3 bases are TGTGCCTGGATGGGGGGGGAGACCCAGTACTTC.

This chain uses TRBV5-4 with TRBJ2-7, with 8 positions matching TRBD2. CDR3 length: 14 amino acids. The germline V gene encodes CDR1 SGHNT and CDR2 YYREEE (reference sequence). J lost 7 bases, V lost 4 bases, and 10 bases had no gene match. CDR3 bases: TGTGCCAGCAGCGAACAGGGATCGGGGGGGGAGCAGTACTTC. This translates into CASSEQGSGGEQYF.

This rearrangement joins TRBV5-1 to TRBJ2-5; TRBD1 aligns across 9 bases. The CDR3 spans 15 residues. Germline trimming cut 4 bases from V and 5 bases from J; bases unmatched to any gene: 9. Germline assignment: CDR1 SGHRS and CDR2 YFSETQ. Here the CDR3 reads CASSPTGTGSETQYF. The CDR3, as DNA: TGCGCCAGCAGCCCCACCGGGACAGGGAGCGAGACCCAGTACTTC.

The CDR3 is CASSELAGDHNEQFF. The CDR3 coding sequence is TGTGCCAGCAGTGAACTAGCGGGGGATCACAATGAGCAGTTCTTC. V and J are TRBV6-4 and TRBJ2-1, with 11 bases lining up with TRBD2. The trim removed 3 bases at V and 5 bases at J, leaving 3 bases unmatched. The CDR3 is 15 amino acids. CDR1 is MRHNA and CDR2 is SNTAGT in the germline V gene.

This clone was recorded only once. In DNA form, the CDR3 reads TGTGCCAGCAGTCGGGGGGCGAATGGAAACACCATATATTTT. This codes for CASSRGANGNTIYF. The rearrangement links TRBV27 to TRBJ1-3, with D possibly TRBD1 on 6 matching bases. Deletions cut 5 bases from V and 3 bases from J, with 11 bases between. Germline CDR1 MNHEY, CDR2 SMNVEV (reference sequence). The CDR3 is 14 residues long.